The clone carrying this T cell receptor beta chain was seen more than once but under ten times. Time point specified: after preoperative PTX-NDP chemotherapy. CDR1 is MNHEY, CDR2 SVGEGT, per germline. The CDR3 has 13 residues. V lost 4 bases and J 2 bases, leaving 9 bases between the germline ends. The sample comes from a study of esophageal squamous cell carcinoma under preoperative chemotherapy. TCRdb processed the PCR reads anew with MiXCR; each CDR3 protein has one entry. Of about 18,000 distinct CDR3 sequences in the sample, 46% were seen once. Collection of the sample occurred from a patient given preoperative chemotherapy. The gene calls are TRBV6-2 or TRBV6-3 and TRBJ2-7; D perhaps matches TRBD1 (6 bases). The clonotype originates from a human donor with esophageal squamous cell carcinoma. The donor label of this sample is uncertain. CDR3 region: CASSSTGTYEQYF. The CDR3 DNA reads as TGTGCCAGCAGTTCCACAGGGACCTACGAGCAGTACTTC.